The rows below give T cell receptor beta chains drawn from one sample of a study of T cells in Graves' hyperthyroidism and ophthalmopathy. TCRdb passed the multiplex PCR reads through MiXCR, listing each CDR3 protein once. The sample consists of around 300,000 distinct CDR3 sequences, roughly an eighth of them appearing once. The specimen was blood. The receptors derive from a woman in her forties with Graves' hyperthyroidism. Each CDR3 is given with its conserved first and last residue. A D gene is named only where the DNA matches it firmly. The size field is filled for only some rows; it gives once, few, many or a size class.

v_gene	j_gene	abundance	d_gene	len	CDR3nt	CDR3aa
TRBV24-1	TRBJ1-1	many	NA	12	TGTGCCACCAGTGGAAATACAGGGCCAGCTTTCTTT	CATSGNTGPAFF
TRBV4-2	TRBJ1-3	few	NA	16	TGTGCCAGCAGCCAAGGACGTAGCTCCTCTGGAAACACCATATATTTT	CASSQGRSSSGNTIYF
TRBV27	TRBJ2-7	many	TRBD2	17	TGTGCCAGCAGACATGGACTAGCGGGAGCGGGGTCCTACGAGCAGTACTTC	CASRHGLAGAGSYEQYF
TRBV19	TRBJ1-1	many	TRBD1	14	TGTGCCAGTAGTATAAGGGGGCGCGGGACTGAAGCTTTCTTT	CASSIRGRGTEAFF
TRBV7-9	TRBJ1-4	many	NA	14	TGTGCCAGCAGCTCGACGGTGGTAAACGAAAAACTGTTTTTT	CASSSTVVNEKLFF
TRBV6-1	TRBJ1-2	few	NA	13	TGTGCCAGCAGTGAAACTCCAGTCTATGGCTACACCTTC	CASSETPVYGYTF
TRBV7-3	TRBJ2-1	many	TRBD1	15	TGTGCCAGCAGCGTTGTCAGGGGGTCGACCAATGAGCAGTTCTTC	CASSVVRGSTNEQFF
TRBV19	TRBJ2-1	NA	TRBD2	14	TGTGCCAGTAGTAGTGGTAGCGGGAGAGATGAGCAGTTCTTC	CASSSGSGRDEQFF
TRBV7-9	TRBJ2-5	NA	TRBD1	17	TGTGCCAGCAGCTTATTAGTGGGACAGGGTTATCAAGAGACCCAGTACTTC	CASSLLVGQGYQETQYF
TRBV27	TRBJ2-3	many	TRBD2	19	TGTGCCAGCAGTAGACGGGAGGGGCTTCGGGGTGTGTACACAGATACGCAGTATTTT	CASSRREGLRGVYTDTQYF